The 32 T cell receptor beta chains below all came from one sample that was sequenced in a study of blood T cell repertoires in COVID-19. The table came from immunoSEQ multiplex PCR; TCRdb's copy has only in-frame clones and leaves some out. The sample includes 70,000 to 75,000 clones, 79% seen only once; the top ten take 26%. Sequences were obtained from peripheral blood. The receptors shown here come from a man in his 60s with active or convalescent COVID-19.

The chain uses TRBV5-5 and TRBJ1-1; D is unresolved. Germline CDR1 reads SGHKS; CDR2 reads YYEKEE (reference sequence). V dropped 2 bases and J dropped 10 bases, with 18 bases sitting between them. This CDR3 is 14 amino acids long. CDR3 sequence reads: CASSFRSPGGGAFF. CDR3 DNA: TGTGCCAGCAGCTTTCGTTCCCCCGGTGGTGGAGCTTTCTTT.

J is TRBJ1-1 and V is TRBV7-2, with 9 bases fitting TRBD1. The CDR3 runs to 17 residues. CDR1 is SGHTA and CDR2 is FQGNSA in the germline V gene. V was clipped by 2 bases and J by 1 base; unmatched bases: 8. The CDR3 sequence is CASSLLGQGYRNTEAFF. The CDR3 nucleotides read TGTGCCAGCAGCTTACTGGGACAGGGCTACCGGAACACTGAAGCTTTCTTT.

This rearrangement joins TRBV28 to TRBJ1-4, with TRBD1 matching 9 bases. V shed 6 bases and J 7 bases; nucleotides not matched to a gene: 12. The CDR3 totals 16 residues. Germline lookup yields CDR1 MDHEN and CDR2 SYDVKM. CDR3 nucleotides: TGTGCCAGCAGCCGGCCACAGGGGGCGCAACTTGAAAAACTGTTTTTT. Its protein product is CASSRPQGAQLEKLFF.

The CDR3 loop reads CASSPTGGETQYF. The CDR3 region has the DNA TGTGCCAGCAGCCCCACGGGGGGGGAGACCCAGTACTTC. This chain joins TRBV3-1 (or the pseudogene TRBV3-2) and TRBJ2-5; 8 positions agree with TRBD2. V gave up 4 bases and J gave up 5 bases; unmatched junction bases: 3. CDR1 LGHDT and CDR2 YNNKEL come from the germline V gene (reference sequence). The length of the CDR3 is 13 residues.

V and J are TRBV7-9 and TRBJ2-7, with TRBD2 matching over 8 bases. The junction had 3 bases not matched to a gene; V was cut back by 0 bases and J by 2 bases. The germline CDR1 and CDR2 sequences are SEHNR and FQNEAQ (reference sequence). The CDR3 totals 15 residues. The CDR3 bases are TGTGCCAGCAGCTTAGCGGGGCGGGGGGCCTACGAGCAGTACTTC. Translated, it gives CASSLAGRGAYEQYF.

The rearrangement joins TRBV29-1 to TRBJ1-3; no reliable D call. Germline CDR1 reads SQVTM; CDR2 reads ANQGSEA. The germline V and J ends were trimmed by 4 bases and 0 bases, with 10 bases remaining between them. CDR3 length: 14 amino acids. The CDR3 loop reads CSVVGGDSGNTIYF. In DNA, the CDR3 is TGCAGCGTTGTAGGCGGGGACTCTGGAAACACCATATATTTT.

The chain recombines TRBV7-8 with TRBJ2-1; 10 bases are shared with TRBD1. The germline V gene encodes CDR1 SGHVS and CDR2 FQNEAQ. This CDR3 has 16 residues. Unmatched junction bases numbered 9, after V lost 5 bases and J lost 5 bases. In DNA, the CDR3 is TGTGCCAGCAGCAACCGACGGGACAGGGGACACAATGAGCAGTTCTTC. It specifies CASSNRRDRGHNEQFF.

V usage is TRBV2 and J usage is TRBJ1-4, with no clear D. V was cut by 10 bases and J by 8 bases, with 17 bases left in between. There are 13 residues in the CDR3. In germline, CDR1 is SNHLY, CDR2 FYNNEI. This CDR3 reads CAKGYQRGEKLFF. CDR3 sequence (DNA): TGTGCCAAAGGGTATCAACGAGGGGAAAAACTGTTTTTT.

V and J are TRBV19 and TRBJ1-1; D not certain. Germline V gene lookup returns CDR1 LNHDA and CDR2 SQIVND (reference sequence). V lost 7 bases to trimming and J lost 2 bases, with 5 bases between them. The CDR3 extends over 11 amino acids. CDR3 in DNA: TGTGCCAGTACCTTCAACACTGAAGCTTTCTTT. The encoded protein is CASTFNTEAFF.

Sample share makes this clone medium-sized. This chain connects TRBV7-9 to TRBJ1-6, with no clear D. V lost 5 bases and J lost 9, with 17 bases in between. The CDR3 totals 15 residues. CDR1 is SEHNR and CDR2 is FQNEAQ in the germline V gene (reference sequence). CDR3 region: CASSHLGPRGSPLHF. Written as DNA, the CDR3 is TGTGCCAGCAGCCACCTCGGCCCCCGGGGTTCACCCCTCCACTTT. Looking up the rest from reference TRBV7-9 and TRBJ1-6 gives the full variable domain: DTGVSQNPRHKITKRGQNVTFRCDPISEHNRLYWYRQTLGQGPEFLTYFQNEAQLEKSRLLSDRFSAERPKGSFSTLEIQRTEQGDSAMYLCASSHLGPRGSPLHFGNGTRLTVT.

The CDR3 coding sequence is TGTGCCAGCAGCTTGTACGGGGTTCGGGGCTACACCTTC. Its translation: CASSLYGVRGYTF. The chain links TRBV5-6 to TRBJ1-2; unclear D gene. This CDR3 spans 13 amino acids. CDR1 and CDR2 from the germline V gene are SGHDT and YYEEEE. Trimming stripped 1 base from V and 8 bases from J, with 12 bases between. The full variable domain, in which reference TRBV5-6 and TRBJ1-2 provide the parts outside the CDR3, is DAGVTQSPTHLIKTRGQQVTLRCSPKSGHDTVSWYQQALGQGPQFIFQYYEEEERQRGNFPDRFSGHQFPNYSSELNVNALLLGDSALYLCASSLYGVRGYTFGSGTRLTVV.

The chain employs TRBV7-7 and TRBJ2-3; a weak D match, TRBD1 (6 bases). From germline, CDR1 is SSHAT and CDR2 FNYEAQ (reference sequence). CDR3 size: 13 residues. Trimming cost V 1 base and J 10 bases, with 12 bases left between them. CDR3 in amino acids: CASSLEGVAPQYF. The CDR3 coding sequence is TGTGCCAGCAGCTTAGAGGGGGTGGCACCGCAGTATTTT. The entire variable domain, with the rest obtained from reference TRBV7-7 and TRBJ2-3, is as follows: GAGVSQSPRYKVTKRGQDVTLRCDPISSHATLYWYQQALGQGPEFLTYFNYEAQPDKSGLPSDRFSAERPEGSISTLTIQRTEQRDSAMYRCASSLEGVAPQYFGPGTRLTVL.

This rearrangement joins TRBV7-2 to TRBJ2-7, with 7 bases lining up with TRBD2. Germline CDR1 reads SGHTA; CDR2 reads FQGNSA. CDR3 length equals 16 residues. Trimming removed 1 base from V and 3 bases from J; junction bases left unmatched: 9. The CDR3 loop is CASSLGSGLVSYEQYF. The CDR3 DNA follows: TGTGCCAGCAGCTTAGGTAGCGGACTAGTGAGCTACGAGCAGTACTTC.

The chain joins TRBV27 to TRBJ1-6; 8 bases match TRBD1. Unmatched junction bases numbered 5, after V lost 2 bases and J lost 8 bases. Germline V gene data show CDR1 as MNHEY and CDR2 as SMNVEV (reference sequence). This CDR3 is 15 amino acids long. CDR3 loop: CASSLRGTGDSPLHF. CDR3 DNA: TGTGCCAGCAGTTTACGGGGGACAGGTGATTCACCCCTCCACTTT.

This clone was observed a few times. This rearrangement joins TRBV12-3 or TRBV12-4 to TRBJ1-1, with D tentatively TRBD1 (5 bases). The CDR3 spans 12 residues. Trimming left V 6 bases short and J 11 bases short, with 16 bases between. Here the CDR3 DNA reads TGTGCCAGCAGCCCCTCGACTCGGGGGGCTTTCTTT. Translation: CASSPSTRGAFF.

V and J are TRBV11-3 and TRBJ2-2; D might be TRBD2 (7 bases). The V end lost 1 base, the J end lost 3 bases, and 15 bases lay between the germline ends. CDR1 SGHNT and CDR2 YENEEA come from the germline V gene. The CDR3 runs to 17 residues. This CDR3 reads CASSLVTGGQYTGELFF. The CDR3 nucleotides read TGTGCCAGCAGCTTAGTCACCGGGGGGCAGTACACCGGGGAGCTGTTTTTT.

On this clone itself: The same CDR3 also results from other DNA sequences found in this sample. The J gene is TRBJ2-7, the V gene TRBV28; tentative D call: TRBD2 (6 bases). V was pared by 3 bases and J by 3 bases, with 6 bases between. Germline CDR1 is MDHEN and CDR2 is SYDVKM. The CDR3 contains 12 residues. In DNA form, the CDR3 reads TGTGCCAGCAGTTTGCGGGGCTACGAGCAGTACTTC. Protein: CASSLRGYEQYF.

The chain employs TRBV19 and TRBJ2-3; 9 nucleotides line up with TRBD1. The J segment lost 8 bases and the V segment lost 0 bases, leaving 3 bases of the junction unmatched. This CDR3 is built from 14 residues. Germline CDR1 LNHDA, CDR2 SQIVND (reference sequence). CDR3 bases: TGTGCCAGTAGTATAGAGGGGACAGGGACTACGCAGTATTTT. Residues: CASSIEGTGTTQYF.

This chain connects TRBV19 to TRBJ2-3; TRBD2 agrees at 8 bases. Germline V lookup: CDR1 LNHDA, CDR2 SQIVND (reference sequence). The CDR3 extends over 15 amino acids. J lost 0 bases, V lost 10 bases, and 9 bases had no gene match. As DNA, the CDR3 is TGTGCCACTGGTCAGCGGGGGTTTAGCACAGATACGCAGTATTTT. Amino acid sequence: CATGQRGFSTDTQYF.

This clone has just a few counts. V usage is TRBV5-1 and J usage is TRBJ1-2; 10 bases are a match to TRBD1. Trimming took 0 bases from V and 8 from J; bases not matched to a gene: 10. The CDR3 extends over 16 amino acids. CDR1 and CDR2 (germline): SGHRS, YFSETQ. The CDR3: CASSLGAWDRGPGYTF. Here the CDR3 DNA reads TGCGCCAGCAGCTTGGGGGCCTGGGACAGGGGTCCAGGCTACACCTTC.

This CDR3 reads CASALTGATAFF. CDR3 in DNA: TGTGCTAGTGCCCTGACAGGGGCGACTGCTTTCTTT. The V gene is TRBV12-5, the J gene TRBJ1-1; TRBD1 matches at 8 bases. Germline V gene sequence: CDR1 LGHNT, CDR2 FRNRAP. Trimming at V came to 7 bases and at J to 11 bases, leaving 9 bases not matched to a gene. The CDR3 sequence is 12 residues long. The full variable domain, rest sourced from reference TRBV12-5 and TRBJ1-1, is DARVTQTPRHKVTEMGQEVTMRCQPILGHNTVFWYRQTMMQGLELLAYFRNRAPLDDSGMPKDRFSAEMPDATLATLKIQPSEPRDSAVYFCASALTGATAFFGQGTRLTVV.

The CDR3 nucleotides read TGTGCCAGCAGCTTGTATAATGCCAGGAATAGCAATCAGCCCCAGCATTTT. Translation gives CASSLYNARNSNQPQHF. This chain links TRBV7-8 with TRBJ1-5; D is unclear. Deletions cut 3 bases from V and 0 bases from J, with 15 bases between. Germline V gives CDR1 SGHVS, CDR2 FQNEAQ. The CDR3 has 17 amino acids. Full variable domain (rest looked up from reference TRBV7-8 and TRBJ1-5): GAGVSQSPRYKVAKRGQDVALRCDPISGHVSLFWYQQALGQGPEFLTYFQNEAQLDKSGLPSDRFFAERPEGSVSTLKIQRTQQEDSAVYLCASSLYNARNSNQPQHFGDGTRLSIL.

J is TRBJ2-1 and V is TRBV2; possible D gene TRBD1, 6 bases. V lost 1 base to trimming and J lost 10 bases, with 17 bases between them. From germline, CDR1 is SNHLY and CDR2 FYNNEI. The CDR3 extends over 15 amino acids. The CDR3 DNA follows: TGTGCCAGCAGTGAAGTACTTCAGGGGTTGGAGGAGCAGTTCTTC. It specifies CASSEVLQGLEEQFF.

The chain couples TRBV7-9 to TRBJ1-5; possibly TRBD1 for D (5 bases). The V end lost 5 bases, the J end lost 6 bases, and 14 bases lay between the germline ends. The CDR3 has 14 amino acids. Germline V gene data show CDR1 as SEHNR and CDR2 as FQNEAQ (reference sequence). CDR3 bases: TGTGCCAGCAGCAAATACGGGGGGGGTCAGCCCCAGCATTTT. Translated: CASSKYGGGQPQHF.

V is TRBV6-1 and J is TRBJ2-2; TRBD1 is a possible D gene (6 bases). This CDR3 has 16 amino acids. Germline CDR1 is MNHNS and CDR2 is SASEGT. Trimming removed 0 bases from V and 7 bases from J, with 15 bases in between. CDR3 amino acids: CASSEAGDKRDGELFF. CDR3 bases: TGTGCCAGCAGTGAAGCTGGGGACAAGAGGGACGGGGAGCTGTTTTTT.

The rearrangement joins TRBV27 to TRBJ2-4; 9 nucleotides agree with TRBD1. Germline V gene sequence: CDR1 MNHEY, CDR2 SMNVEV (reference sequence). There are 15 residues in the CDR3. V shed 4 bases and J 8 bases; nucleotides not matched to a gene: 9. CDR3: CASSSWGQGSDIQYF. In DNA, the CDR3 is TGTGCCAGCAGTTCCTGGGGACAGGGTTCGGACATTCAGTACTTC.

The gene calls are TRBV28 and TRBJ1-6; D may be TRBD1 (6 bases). Germline CDR1 MDHEN, CDR2 SYDVKM. Trimming stripped 3 bases from V and 2 bases from J, with 14 bases between. CDR3 size: 17 residues. The CDR3 is CASSFKEDSAYNSPLHF. Here the CDR3 DNA reads TGTGCCAGCAGTTTTAAGGAGGACAGCGCCTATAATTCACCCCTCCACTTT.

The J gene is TRBJ2-5, the V gene TRBV7-9; 7 bases are a match to TRBD1. Germline V gene data show CDR1 as SEHNR and CDR2 as FQNEAQ (reference sequence). CDR3 size: 14 residues. Trimming cost V 5 bases and J 2 bases; bases outside gene matches: 5. This chain's CDR3 is CASSPHRGQETQYF. Here the CDR3 DNA reads TGTGCCAGCAGCCCACACAGGGGTCAAGAGACCCAGTACTTC.

The chain couples TRBV6-4 to TRBJ1-6; 8 bases line up with TRBD1. V shed 8 bases and J 5 bases; nucleotides not matched to a gene: 5. Germline V gives CDR1 MRHNA, CDR2 SNTAGT. This CDR3 has 14 residues. The CDR3 nucleotides read TGTGCCAGCGTGACAGGGGAGGATAATTCACCCCTCCACTTT. Protein: CASVTGEDNSPLHF.

The chain links TRBV7-6 to TRBJ1-1; a weak D match, TRBD1 (5 bases). V lost 1 base and J 4 bases, leaving 7 bases between the germline ends. Germline CDR1 SGHVS, CDR2 FNYEAQ. The CDR3 contains 13 residues. The CDR3 nucleotides read TGTGCCAGCAGCTTAGGTCAGGGCACTGAAGCTTTCTTT. Its translation: CASSLGQGTEAFF.

This clone was counted at least ten times. The identical CDR3 is also encoded by other nucleotide sequences in the sample. The chain combines TRBV11-3 with TRBJ2-1, with TRBD2 matching over 12 bases. Germline values: CDR1 SGHNT, CDR2 YENEEA. CDR3 size: 15 residues. Trimming at V came to 5 bases and at J to 7 bases, leaving 6 bases not matched to a gene. CDR3 sequence (DNA): TGTGCCAGCAGCCCCCGGCTAGCGGGGGGGAATGAGCAGTTCTTC. Translating it yields CASSPRLAGGNEQFF.

This chain connects TRBV3-1 (or the pseudogene TRBV3-2) to TRBJ2-7; 8 bases agree with TRBD1. The CDR3 extends over 14 amino acids. Germline V gene data show CDR1 as LGHDT and CDR2 as YNNKEL (reference sequence). V was pared by 4 bases and J by 5 bases, with 7 bases of the junction left unmatched. Here the CDR3 reads CASSPDRVRHEQYF. In DNA form, the CDR3 reads TGTGCCAGCAGCCCGGACAGGGTCCGGCACGAGCAGTACTTC.